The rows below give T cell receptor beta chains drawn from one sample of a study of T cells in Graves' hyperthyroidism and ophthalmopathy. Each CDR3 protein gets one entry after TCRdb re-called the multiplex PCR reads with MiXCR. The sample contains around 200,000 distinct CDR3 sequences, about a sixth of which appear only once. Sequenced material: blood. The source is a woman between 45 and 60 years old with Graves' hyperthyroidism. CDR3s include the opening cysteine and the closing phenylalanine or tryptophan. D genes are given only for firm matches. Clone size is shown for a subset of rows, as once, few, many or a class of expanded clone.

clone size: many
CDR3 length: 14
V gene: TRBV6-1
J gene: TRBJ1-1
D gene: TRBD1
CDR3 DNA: TGTGCCAGCAGCCCATACAGGGGGCTCACTGAAGCTTTCTTT
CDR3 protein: CASSPYRGLTEAFF

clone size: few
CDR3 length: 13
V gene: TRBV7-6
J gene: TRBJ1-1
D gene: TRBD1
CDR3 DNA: TGTGCCAGCAGCTGGGGACAGACTACTGAAGCTTTCTTT
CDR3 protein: CASSWGQTTEAFF

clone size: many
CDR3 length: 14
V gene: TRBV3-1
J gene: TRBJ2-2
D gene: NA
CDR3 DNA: TGTGCCAGCAGCCGGATACAATCGACCGGGGAGCTGTTTTTT
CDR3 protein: CASSRIQSTGELFF

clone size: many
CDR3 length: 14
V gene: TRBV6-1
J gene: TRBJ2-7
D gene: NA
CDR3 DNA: TGTGCCAGCAGGGGGGACGGAGCAAGGGGCGAGCAGTACTTC
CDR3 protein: CASRGDGARGEQYF

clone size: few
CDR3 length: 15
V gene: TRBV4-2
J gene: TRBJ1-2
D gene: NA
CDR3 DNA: TGTGCCAGCAGCGGGGGACAACTAGCTAACTATGGCTACACCTTC
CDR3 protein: CASSGGQLANYGYTF

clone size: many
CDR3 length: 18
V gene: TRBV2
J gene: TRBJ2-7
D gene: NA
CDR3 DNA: TGTGCCAGCACCTCGGGACTGCTTACCCCGTTGTTTATGAGTGAGCAGTACTTC
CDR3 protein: CASTSGLLTPLFMSEQYF

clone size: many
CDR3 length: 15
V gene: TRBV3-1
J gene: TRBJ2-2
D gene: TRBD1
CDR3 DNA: TGTGCCAGCAGCCGGACGGGACAGGGAAACGGGGAGCTGTTTTTT
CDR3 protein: CASSRTGQGNGELFF

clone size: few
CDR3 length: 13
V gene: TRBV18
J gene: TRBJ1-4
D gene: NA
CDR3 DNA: TGTGCCAGCTCCGGGGGTCTAAGTGAAAAACTGTTTTTT
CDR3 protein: CASSGGLSEKLFF

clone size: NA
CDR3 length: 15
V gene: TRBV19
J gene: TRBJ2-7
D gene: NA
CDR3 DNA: TGTGCCAGTACCCCCTCTTCGGGGCCCTCCTACGAGCAGTACTTC
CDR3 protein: CASTPSSGPSYEQYF

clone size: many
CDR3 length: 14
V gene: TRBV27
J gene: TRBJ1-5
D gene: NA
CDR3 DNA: TGTGCCAGCAGTTTAAGGGTAGGCAATCAGCCCCAGCATTTT
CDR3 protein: CASSLRVGNQPQHF

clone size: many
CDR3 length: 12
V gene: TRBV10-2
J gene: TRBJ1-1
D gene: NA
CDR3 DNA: TGCGCCAGCAGTGAGCGGAACACTGAAGCTTTCTTT
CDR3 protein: CASSERNTEAFF

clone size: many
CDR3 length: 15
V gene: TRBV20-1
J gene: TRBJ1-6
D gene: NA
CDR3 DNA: TGCAGTGCTAGAGTCGAGGAGACAGGATATTCACCCCTCCACTTT
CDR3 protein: CSARVEETGYSPLHF

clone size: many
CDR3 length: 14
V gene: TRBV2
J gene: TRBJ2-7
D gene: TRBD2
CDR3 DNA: TGTGCCAGCAGATTAGCGGGGGTAGCCTACGAGCAGTACTTC
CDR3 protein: CASRLAGVAYEQYF

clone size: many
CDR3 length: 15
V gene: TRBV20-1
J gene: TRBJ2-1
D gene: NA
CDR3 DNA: TGCAGTGCTAGAGATGTGGGGGGGCCGACCAATGAGCAGTTCTTC
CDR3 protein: CSARDVGGPTNEQFF

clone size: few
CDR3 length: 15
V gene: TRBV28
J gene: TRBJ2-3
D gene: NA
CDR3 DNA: TGTGCCAGCAGTTTATTAAGGGACACAAAGGGGACGCAGTATTTT
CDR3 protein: CASSLLRDTKGTQYF

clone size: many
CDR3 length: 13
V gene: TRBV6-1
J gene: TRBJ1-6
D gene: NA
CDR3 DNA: TGTGCCAGCAGCCTGGGGACTAATTCACCCCTCCACTTT
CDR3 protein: CASSLGTNSPLHF

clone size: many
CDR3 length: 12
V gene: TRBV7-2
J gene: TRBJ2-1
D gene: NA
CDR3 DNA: TGTGCCAGCAGCCAAACCTACAATGAGCAGTTCTTC
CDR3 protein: CASSQTYNEQFF

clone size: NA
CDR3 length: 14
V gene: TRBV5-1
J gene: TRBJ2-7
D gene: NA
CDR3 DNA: TGCGCCAGCAGCTTGGCGGGGCACTCCTACGAGCAGTACTTC
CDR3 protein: CASSLAGHSYEQYF

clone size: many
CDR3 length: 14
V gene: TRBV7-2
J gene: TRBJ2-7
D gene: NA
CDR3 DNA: TGTGCCAGCAGCTTAGCGGACAGTTACTTCGAGCAGTACTTC
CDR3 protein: CASSLADSYFEQYF

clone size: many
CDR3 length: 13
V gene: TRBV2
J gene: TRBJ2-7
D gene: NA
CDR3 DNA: TGTGCCAGCAGTGAGGTGGCCCCGTTCGAGCAGTACTTC
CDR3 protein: CASSEVAPFEQYF

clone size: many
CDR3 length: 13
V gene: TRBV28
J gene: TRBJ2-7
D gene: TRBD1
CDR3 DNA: TGTGCCACCACCCCCCCGGACAGGGTTGAGCAGTACTTC
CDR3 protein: CATTPPDRVEQYF

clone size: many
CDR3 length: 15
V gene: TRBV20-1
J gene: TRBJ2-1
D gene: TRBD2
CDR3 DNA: TGCAGTGCTAGAGAACAGGCGGGGGGGCTTAATGAGCAGTTCTTC
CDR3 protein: CSAREQAGGLNEQFF

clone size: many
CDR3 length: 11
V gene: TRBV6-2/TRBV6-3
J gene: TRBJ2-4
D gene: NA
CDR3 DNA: TGTGCCAGCAGGGAACGTTACATTCAGTACTTC
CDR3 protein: CASRERYIQYF

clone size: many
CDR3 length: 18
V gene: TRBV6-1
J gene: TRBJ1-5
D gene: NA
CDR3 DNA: TGTGCCAGCTCCACAGGGAGAATTAGGCACCGCGTCAATCAGCCCCAGCATTTT
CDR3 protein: CASSTGRIRHRVNQPQHF

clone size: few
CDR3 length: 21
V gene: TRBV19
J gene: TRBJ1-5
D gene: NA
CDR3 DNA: TGTGCCAGTACACCTCAGGGCGGCCGTCTCGAACAAGAGTATAGCAATCAGCCCCAGCATTTT
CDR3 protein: CASTPQGGRLEQEYSNQPQHF

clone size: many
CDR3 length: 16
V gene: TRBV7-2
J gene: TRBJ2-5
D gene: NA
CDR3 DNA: TGTGCCAGCAGCTTAGGAGGGGGGGGCAACCAAGAGACCCAGTACTTC
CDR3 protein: CASSLGGGGNQETQYF

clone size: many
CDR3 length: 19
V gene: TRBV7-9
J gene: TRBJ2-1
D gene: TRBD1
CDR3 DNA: TGTGCCAGCAGCTTCCCGGACAGGGGGAAGCCCTTTTCGTACAATGAGCAGTTCTTC
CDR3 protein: CASSFPDRGKPFSYNEQFF

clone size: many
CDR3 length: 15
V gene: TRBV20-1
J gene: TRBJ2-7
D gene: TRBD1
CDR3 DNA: TGCAGTGCTAGCGACGGTGGGACAGGGAAATCTGGGCAGTACTTC
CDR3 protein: CSASDGGTGKSGQYF

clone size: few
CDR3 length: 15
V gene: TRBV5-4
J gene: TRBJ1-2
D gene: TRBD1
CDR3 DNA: TGTGCCAGCAGCCATGTCCGGGACAGGGGGCCTGGCTACACCTTC
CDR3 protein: CASSHVRDRGPGYTF

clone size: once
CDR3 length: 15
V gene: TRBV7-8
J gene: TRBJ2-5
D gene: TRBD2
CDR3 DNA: TGTGCCAGCAGGGAACTAGCGGGAGGGAGGGAGACCCAGTACTTC
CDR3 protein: CASRELAGGRETQYF

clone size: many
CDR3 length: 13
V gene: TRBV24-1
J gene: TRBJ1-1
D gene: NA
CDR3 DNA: TGTGCCAGCACAGGGCCGCGGGACACTGAAGCTTTCTTT
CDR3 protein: CASTGPRDTEAFF

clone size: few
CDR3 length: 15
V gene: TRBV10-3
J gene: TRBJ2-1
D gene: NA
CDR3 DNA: TGTGCCATCCGGGGACGACAGGAGACCTACAATGAGCAGTTCTTC
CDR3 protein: CAIRGRQETYNEQFF

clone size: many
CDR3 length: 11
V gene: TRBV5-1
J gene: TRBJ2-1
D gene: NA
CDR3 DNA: TGCGCCAGTGGGGCTTACAATGAGCAGTTCTTC
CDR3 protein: CASGAYNEQFF

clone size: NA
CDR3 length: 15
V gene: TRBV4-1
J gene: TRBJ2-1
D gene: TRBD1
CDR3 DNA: TGCGCCAGCAGCCAAGTAAGGGGGCCCTACAATGAGCAGTTCTTC
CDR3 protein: CASSQVRGPYNEQFF

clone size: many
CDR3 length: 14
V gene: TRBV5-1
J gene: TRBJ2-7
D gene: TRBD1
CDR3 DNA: TGCGCCAGCAGCCCGGGACAGACCGCGGACGAGCAGTACTTC
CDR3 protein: CASSPGQTADEQYF

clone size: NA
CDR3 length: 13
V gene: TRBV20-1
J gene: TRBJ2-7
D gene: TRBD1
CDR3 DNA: TGCAGTGCTATCTGGACAGGGGGGTCCGAGCAGTACTTC
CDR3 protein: CSAIWTGGSEQYF

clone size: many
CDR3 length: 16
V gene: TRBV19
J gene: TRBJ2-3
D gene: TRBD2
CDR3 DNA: TGTGCCAGTAGTACTGGGACTACCGCTAGCACAGATACGCAGTATTTT
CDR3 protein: CASSTGTTASTDTQYF

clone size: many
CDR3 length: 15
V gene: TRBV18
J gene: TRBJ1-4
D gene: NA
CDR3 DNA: TGTGCCAGCTCCGGGACGACAGCAACTAATGAAAAACTGTTTTTT
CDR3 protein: CASSGTTATNEKLFF

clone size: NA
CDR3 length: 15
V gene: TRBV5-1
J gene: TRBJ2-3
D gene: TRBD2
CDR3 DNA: TGCGCCAGCAGCTTCAGCGGGGGGGAGACAGATACGCAGTATTTT
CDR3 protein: CASSFSGGETDTQYF

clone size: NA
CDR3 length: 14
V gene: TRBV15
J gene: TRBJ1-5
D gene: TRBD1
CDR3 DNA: TGTGCCACCAGCAGAGGGACAGGGAAAAGGCCCCAGCATTTT
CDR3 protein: CATSRGTGKRPQHF